Listed below are T cell receptor beta chains from one sample, sequenced in a study of lymphopenia after photon versus proton radiotherapy. Generated by immunoSEQ multiplex PCR, the TCRdb table keeps only in-frame clones and is missing some. This table has about 62,000 clones, about 85% appearing once. The sample in question was peripheral blood, obtained from a patient treated with proton-based radiotherapy. The receptors derive from a man at least 80 years old with esophageal cancer. Both conserved end residues are trimmed from each CDR3. Each record gives: V gene, CDR3 protein.

v_gene: TRBV7-3
CDR3aa: ASSLKLYPDTQY

v_gene: TRBV30
CDR3aa: AWRDREGTSTDTQY

v_gene: TRBV4-2
CDR3aa: ASSQDQRGYGYT

v_gene: TRBV2
CDR3aa: ASSEGSYSGGGYT

v_gene: TRBV5-4
CDR3aa: ASSSGGTGIDYYGYT

v_gene: TRBV5-1
CDR3aa: ASSLAVGGGPSSYEQY

v_gene: TRBV19
CDR3aa: ASSIQGGTQY

v_gene: TRBV9
CDR3aa: ASSVGGRSEQF

v_gene: TRBV11-1
CDR3aa: ASSSGGLFNTQY

v_gene: TRBV7-8
CDR3aa: ASSSRQGNYGYT

v_gene: TRBV18
CDR3aa: ASSPSTGPETQY

v_gene: TRBV9
CDR3aa: ASSLGAGNTEAF

v_gene: TRBV4-3
CDR3aa: ASSQGETGSRGYT

v_gene: TRBV6-5
CDR3aa: ASSYPGYEQY

v_gene: TRBV7-7
CDR3aa: ASSWDSQETQY

v_gene: TRBV12-5
CDR3aa: ASGLENTEAF